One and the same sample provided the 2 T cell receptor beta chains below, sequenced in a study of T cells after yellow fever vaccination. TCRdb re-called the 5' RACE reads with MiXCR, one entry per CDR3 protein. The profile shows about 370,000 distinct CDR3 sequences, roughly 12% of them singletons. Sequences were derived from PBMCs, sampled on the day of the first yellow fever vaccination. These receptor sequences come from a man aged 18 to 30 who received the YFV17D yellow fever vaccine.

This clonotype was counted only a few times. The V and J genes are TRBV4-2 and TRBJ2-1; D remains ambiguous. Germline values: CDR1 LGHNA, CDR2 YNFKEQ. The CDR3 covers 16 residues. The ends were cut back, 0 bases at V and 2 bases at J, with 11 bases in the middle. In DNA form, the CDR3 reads TGTGCCAGCAGCCAAGAAGAGAGTAGCCCCTACAATGAGCAGTTCTTC. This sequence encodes CASSQEESSPYNEQFF.

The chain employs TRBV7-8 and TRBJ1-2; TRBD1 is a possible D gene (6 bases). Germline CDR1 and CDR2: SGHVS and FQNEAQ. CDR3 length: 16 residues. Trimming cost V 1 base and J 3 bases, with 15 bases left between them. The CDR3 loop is CASSLGVAGDDYGYTF. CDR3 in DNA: TGTGCCAGCAGCTTAGGGGTGGCAGGGGATGACTATGGCTACACCTTC.